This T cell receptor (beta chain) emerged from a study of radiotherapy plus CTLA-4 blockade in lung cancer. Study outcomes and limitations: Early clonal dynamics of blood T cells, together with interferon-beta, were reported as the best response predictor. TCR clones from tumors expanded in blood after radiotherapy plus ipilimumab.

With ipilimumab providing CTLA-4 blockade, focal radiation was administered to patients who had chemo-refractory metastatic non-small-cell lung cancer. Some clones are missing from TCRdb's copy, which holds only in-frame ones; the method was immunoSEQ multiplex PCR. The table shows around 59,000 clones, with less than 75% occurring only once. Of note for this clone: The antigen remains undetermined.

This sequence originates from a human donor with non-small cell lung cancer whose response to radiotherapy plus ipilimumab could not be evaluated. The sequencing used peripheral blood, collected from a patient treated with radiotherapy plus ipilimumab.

The CDR3 nucleotides are TGCGCCAGCAGCCATTTATTTGAGGGCAGAGCTTTCTTT. Protein product: CASSHLFEGRAFF. V and J are TRBV4-1 and TRBJ1-1; D gene ambiguous. Trimming stripped 3 bases from V and 10 bases from J, with 15 bases between. Looked up from germline, CDR1 is MGHRA and CDR2 is YSYEKL. The CDR3 is 13 residues long.